The 26 T cell receptor beta chains given below trace back to one sample, sequenced in a study of a mutant IDH1 vaccine in newly diagnosed glioma. Method: immunoSEQ multiplex PCR; TCRdb's copy keeps in-frame clones and lacks some. Among about 56,000 clones listed, about 80% were seen once. Their recognized antigens are unknown. Indicated time point: week 47, end of study. The content of each vaccine dose was 300 ug of mutant IDH1 20-mer peptide, and topical imiquimod accompanied it. Here the sequenced sample was PBMCs, taken from a glioma patient whose treatment included an IDH1 peptide vaccine. The receptor source for this set is a man aged 45-65 years with glioma.

This clone was recorded once. The genes are TRBV29-1 and TRBJ1-2; 9 bases are a match to TRBD1. V lost 4 bases and J lost 8; bases outside the gene matches: 5. This CDR3 is built from 12 residues. Germline loops: CDR1 SQVTM, CDR2 ANQGSEA. The CDR3 coding sequence is TGCAGCGTTGGGGACAGGGTACGCGGCTACACCTTC. It translates to CSVGDRVRGYTF.

The V call is TRBV19, the J call TRBJ1-6, with 11 positions matching TRBD1. The V and J ends lost 5 bases and 9 bases, in that order; junction bases with no gene match: 9. Germline CDR1 is LNHDA and CDR2 is SQIVND (reference sequence). CDR3 length: 16 residues. The CDR3 region has the DNA TGTGCCAGTAGTCGAAACCCCGGACAGGGGGCTTCACCCCTCCACTTT. The encoded protein is CASSRNPGQGASPLHF.

This clone appeared a single time. The V gene is TRBV19, the J gene TRBJ1-4; 9 bases agree with TRBD1. Germline CDR1 and CDR2: LNHDA and SQIVND (reference sequence). V lost 5 bases to trimming and J lost 7 bases; unmatched junction nucleotides: 17. The CDR3 covers 18 residues. CDR3 protein: CASSAGGRGQGDGEKLFF. As DNA, the CDR3 is TGTGCCAGTAGTGCGGGGGGGAGGGGACAGGGCGATGGTGAAAAACTGTTTTTT.

This clone has just a few counts. The chain carries TRBV10-2 and TRBJ1-2; D gene unclear. CDR3 length: 15 amino acids. Germline-derived CDR1 and CDR2 are WSHSY and SAAADI. V was clipped by 0 bases and J by 4 bases, with 12 bases between them. CDR3 sequence (DNA): TGCGCCAGCAGTGAGTCGGTTGTACCGACCTATGGCTACACCTTC. Protein sequence: CASSESVVPTYGYTF.

V and J are TRBV5-1 and TRBJ2-1, with a possible D match to TRBD2 (5 bases). From germline, CDR1 is SGHRS and CDR2 YFSETQ. V was trimmed by 3 bases and J by 5 bases, leaving 12 bases between them. CDR3 length equals 14 residues. CDR3 region: CASSSSGMNNEQFF. CDR3 bases: TGCGCCAGCAGCTCCTCGGGAATGAACAATGAGCAGTTCTTC.

The chain has TRBV7-2 and TRBJ2-1, with D maybe TRBD2 (5 bases). There are 15 residues in the CDR3. The V end was cut by 3 bases, the J end by 12 bases, with 21 bases between. Per germline, CDR1 SGHTA and CDR2 FQGNSA. CDR3 sequence (DNA): TGTGCCAGCAGCTTTTTTTCCACGGAGGCTATCGGGCAGTTCTTC. It translates to CASSFFSTEAIGQFF.

The gene calls are TRBV11-2 and TRBJ1-1; D ambiguous. Germline V gene sequence: CDR1 SGHAT, CDR2 FQNNGV. Trimming took 4 bases from V and 8 from J, leaving 11 bases between them. This CDR3 comprises 12 residues. The CDR3 protein is CASSSQAGEAFF. The CDR3 DNA follows: TGTGCCAGCAGCTCCCAAGCGGGAGAAGCTTTCTTT. The variable domain in full, with the rest retrieved from reference TRBV11-2 and TRBJ1-1, is EAGVAQSPRYKIIEKRQSVAFWCNPISGHATLYWYQQILGQGPKLLIQFQNNGVVDDSQLPKDRFSAERLKGVDSTLKIQPAKLEDSAVYLCASSSQAGEAFFGQGTRLTVV.

This clone was counted only a few times. The chain recombines TRBV18 with TRBJ2-5, with 9 bases that match TRBD1. V was pared by 1 base and J by 5 bases, with 8 bases of the junction left unmatched. CDR3 length: 16 amino acids. Germline CDR1 KGHSH, CDR2 LQKENI. The DNA of the CDR3 is TGTGCCAGCTCACCACTGGGGACAGGGAGGTCGGAGACCCAGTACTTC. Its protein is CASSPLGTGRSETQYF.

The rearrangement uses TRBV5-1 and TRBJ2-1; D ambiguous. Germline V gives CDR1 SGHRS, CDR2 YFSETQ. The V gene lost 2 bases and the J gene lost 5 bases, with 2 bases spanning the gap. CDR3 size: 11 residues. This chain's CDR3 is CASSLDNEQFF. The CDR3 nucleotides are TGCGCCAGCAGCTTAGACAATGAGCAGTTCTTC.

The chain carries TRBV15 and TRBJ1-2; D is undetermined. The CDR3 spans 13 residues. V lost 6 bases and J lost 4, with 12 bases in between. Germline CDR1 LNHNV, CDR2 YYDKDF (reference sequence). CDR3 in DNA: TGTGCCACCAGTACGGATGGCCTCTATGGCTACACCTTC. Translation: CATSTDGLYGYTF.

This clone showed up many times. The genes are TRBV2 and TRBJ1-4; D possibly corresponds to TRBD1 (5 bases). V was clipped by 1 base and J by 12 bases, with 9 bases between them. CDR1 is SNHLY and CDR2 is FYNNEI in the germline V gene. The CDR3 runs 12 residues. This chain's CDR3 is CASSEVDTELFF. CDR3 nucleotide sequence: TGTGCCAGCAGTGAAGTGGACACAGAACTGTTTTTT. Looking up the rest from reference TRBV2 and TRBJ1-4 gives the full variable domain: EPEVTQTPSHQVTQMGQEVILRCVPISNHLYFYWYRQILGQKVEFLVSFYNNEISEKSEIFDDQFSVERPDGSNFTLKIRSTKLEDSAMYFCASSEVDTELFFGSGTQLSVL.

This clone was seen repeatedly, ten times or more. The rearrangement joins TRBV27 to TRBJ1-4, with a weak D call TRBD1 (5 bases). Deletions cut 5 bases from V and 0 bases from J, with 10 bases between. The V gene's germline CDR1 is MNHEY and CDR2 SMNVEV (reference sequence). The CDR3 runs 15 residues. CDR3 region: CASSPWGATNEKLFF. The CDR3 DNA reads TGTGCCAGCAGTCCTTGGGGGGCAACTAATGAAAAACTGTTTTTT.

This sequence joins TRBV5-5 and TRBJ1-6; no reliable D call. The CDR3 is 15 amino acids. V lost 4 bases and J lost 3, with 11 bases in between. Germline CDR1 and CDR2: SGHKS and YYEKEE (reference sequence). The CDR3 DNA is TGTGCCAGCAGCCGGGAGGGCCTCTATAATTCACCCCTCCACTTT. Translating gives CASSREGLYNSPLHF.

This chain links TRBV14 with TRBJ1-1, with D unresolved. The CDR3 totals 13 residues. With 0 bases removed from V and 13 bases from J, the gap between germline ends came to 15 bases. Germline CDR1 is SGHDN and CDR2 is FVKESK. CDR3 nucleotides: TGTGCCAGCAGCCAAGAAACGGGGAGACGGGGTTTCTTT. Translating gives CASSQETGRRGFF.

This clone has a handful of counts. The rearrangement links TRBV10-3 to TRBJ1-1; D not certain. The ends were cut back, 3 bases at V and 1 base at J, with 6 bases in the middle. This CDR3 region has 13 residues. The germline V gene has CDR1 ENHRY and CDR2 SYGVKD. The CDR3 DNA follows: TGTGCCATCAGTGAAAGTGAGAACACTGAAGCTTTCTTT. Its protein is CAISESENTEAFF.

This clone occurred once. V and J are TRBV5-6 and TRBJ1-2; D perhaps matches TRBD1 (5 bases). This CDR3 contains 14 residues. Germline values: CDR1 SGHDT, CDR2 YYEEEE. V lost 0 bases and J lost 2, with 8 bases in between. The CDR3 nucleotides are TGTGCCAGCAGCTTGGCGGGGCCCAACTATGGCTACACCTTC. It encodes CASSLAGPNYGYTF.

This chain joins TRBV18 and TRBJ2-1; 10 bases fit TRBD1. The length of the CDR3 is 15 residues. J gave up 10 bases and V 0 bases, and 6 bases lay outside the gene matches. In germline, CDR1 is KGHSH, CDR2 LQKENI. CDR3 in amino acids: CASSPPGGQGLEQFF. Here the CDR3 DNA reads TGTGCCAGCTCACCACCAGGGGGACAGGGGCTAGAGCAGTTCTTC.

This sequence joins TRBV6-6 and TRBJ1-2; a weak D match, TRBD1 (5 bases). The germline gives CDR1 MNHNY, CDR2 SVGAGI (reference sequence). CDR3 size: 15 residues. V was trimmed by 4 bases and J by 4 bases, leaving 16 bases between them. The CDR3 sequence is CASSFMTDESYGYTF. For the CDR3, the DNA is TGTGCCAGCAGTTTCATGACAGACGAAAGCTATGGCTACACCTTC.

The genes are TRBV30 and TRBJ2-3, with 7 bases that match TRBD2. CDR1 and CDR2 (germline): GTSNPN, SVGIG (reference sequence). This CDR3 region has 12 residues. V lost 4 bases to trimming and J lost 4 bases; unmatched junction nucleotides: 2. CDR3 sequence: CAWTSGSDTQYF. In nucleotides, the CDR3 is TGTGCCTGGACTAGCGGTTCAGATACGCAGTATTTT.

The J gene is TRBJ1-3, the V gene TRBV10-3; D is undetermined. The CDR3 extends over 18 amino acids. V lost 2 bases and J 3 bases, leaving 20 bases between the germline ends. Per the germline V gene, CDR1 is ENHRY and CDR2 is SYGVKD. In DNA, the CDR3 is TGTGCCATCAGTGAGACGAAAGATGGACCCGGCGGTGGAAACACCATATATTTT. Translating gives CAISETKDGPGGGNTIYF.

The V gene is TRBV11-3, the J gene TRBJ2-3, with D unresolved. Germline V lookup: CDR1 SGHNT, CDR2 YENEEA. The CDR3 is 14 amino acids. V lost 5 bases and J lost 8, with 17 bases in between. The CDR3 DNA reads TGTGCCAGCAGCCCTTTGGTGGGGTCAGGTACGCAGTATTTT. It codes for CASSPLVGSGTQYF.

The chain links TRBV7-2 to TRBJ2-2; no definite D call. Trimming cost V 5 bases and J 5 bases, with 12 bases left between them. Germline CDR1 SGHTA, CDR2 FQGNSA. CDR3 length: 14 amino acids. CDR3 protein: CASSPLTRTGELFF. CDR3 DNA: TGTGCCAGCAGCCCCTTAACGCGGACCGGGGAGCTGTTTTTT.

The chain joins TRBV6-1 to TRBJ2-1; TRBD2 matches 9 bases. This CDR3 comprises 13 residues. After removal of 5 bases from V and 7 bases from J, the junction contained 3 bases not matched to a gene. Germline-derived CDR1 and CDR2 are MNHNS and SASEGT. The CDR3 region has the DNA TGTGCCAGCAGTAGCGGGGGGCTGAATGAGCAGTTCTTC. Amino acid sequence: CASSSGGLNEQFF.

J is TRBJ2-5 and V is TRBV25-1; 10 nucleotides agree with TRBD2. With V trimmed by 3 bases and J by 2 bases, 6 bases remained unmatched. Germline-derived CDR1 and CDR2 are MGHDK and SYGVNS. The CDR3 spans 16 residues. For the CDR3, the DNA is TGTGCCAGCAGTGATGAGCGGGGGGGGTTTCAAGAGACCCAGTACTTC. This codes for CASSDERGGFQETQYF.

At least ten counts were recorded for this clone. The chain uses TRBV19 and TRBJ2-1; D is uncertain. V was pared by 0 bases and J by 7 bases, with 13 bases between. This CDR3 is 15 amino acids long. Germline V gene lookup returns CDR1 LNHDA and CDR2 SQIVND (reference sequence). Here the CDR3 reads CASSIEVDGANEQFF. In DNA form, the CDR3 reads TGTGCCAGTAGTATAGAAGTCGACGGAGCGAATGAGCAGTTCTTC.

The V call is TRBV18, the J call TRBJ1-1, with TRBD1 as a possible D gene (6 bases). Germline-derived CDR1 and CDR2 are KGHSH and LQKENI. This CDR3 region has 15 residues. V was trimmed by 6 bases and J by 0 bases, leaving 14 bases between them. Here the CDR3 reads CASSSNREMNTEAFF. Here the CDR3 DNA reads TGTGCCAGCTCGTCGAACAGGGAAATGAACACTGAAGCTTTCTTT. The full variable domain, its missing parts supplied by reference TRBV18 and TRBJ1-1, is NAGVMQNPRHLVRRRGQEARLRCSPMKGHSHVYWYRQLPEEGLKFMVYLQKENIIDESGMPKERFSAEFPKEGPSILRIQQVVRGDSAAYFCASSSNREMNTEAFFGQGTRLTVV.